This T cell receptor beta chain was sequenced for a study of T cell responses to AZD1222 COVID-19 vaccine. Study summary: Second-dose intervals near 4 or 12 weeks were combined. Whole-study findings and limits: Spike was spanned by vaccine-associated CD4 TCRs, which were dominant at 160-218 and 743-854. Every sample of the repertoires postdated the peak T cell response. A rise in Spike-specific TCR breadth and depth followed two AZD1222 doses.

Sequenced by immunoSEQ multiplex PCR; TCRdb stores in-frame clones only, minus some. The table has roughly 150,000 clones, almost 95% seen once. This clone was recorded a few times. What it recognizes is unknown. The CDR3 spans 14 residues. Source: peripheral blood, taken on day 0 of AZD1222 vaccination. The source is an adult in good health. V is TRBV21-1 and J is TRBJ1-5; TRBD1 is the table's D call and was not checked against the DNA. TRBV21-1 is given as a pseudogene. CDR3 amino acids: CASTKGWGNQPQHF. CDR3 in DNA: TGTGCCAGCACTAAGGGGTGGGGCAATCAGCCCCAGCATTTT.